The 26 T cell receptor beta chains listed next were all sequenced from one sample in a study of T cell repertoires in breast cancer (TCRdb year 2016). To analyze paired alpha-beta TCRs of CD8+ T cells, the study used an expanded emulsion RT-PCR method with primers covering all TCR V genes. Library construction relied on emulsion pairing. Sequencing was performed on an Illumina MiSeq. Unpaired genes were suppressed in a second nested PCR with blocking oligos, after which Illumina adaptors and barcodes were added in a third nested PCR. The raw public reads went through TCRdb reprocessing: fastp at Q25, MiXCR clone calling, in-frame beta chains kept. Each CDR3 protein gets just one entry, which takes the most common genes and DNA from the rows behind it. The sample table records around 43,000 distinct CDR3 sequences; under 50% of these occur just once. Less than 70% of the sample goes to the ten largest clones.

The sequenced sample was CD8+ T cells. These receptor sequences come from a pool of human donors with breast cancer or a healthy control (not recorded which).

CDR3 in amino acids: CSASPGSGVPEQYF. DNA for the CDR3: TGCAGTGCTAGCCCAGGTAGCGGGGTTCCCGAGCAGTACTTC. The chain joins TRBV20-1 to TRBJ2-7; 8 bases line up with TRBD2. V lost 3 bases to trimming and J lost 6 bases; unmatched junction nucleotides: 10. The CDR3 runs to 14 residues. The germline V gene encodes CDR1 DFQATT and CDR2 SNEGSKA (reference sequence).

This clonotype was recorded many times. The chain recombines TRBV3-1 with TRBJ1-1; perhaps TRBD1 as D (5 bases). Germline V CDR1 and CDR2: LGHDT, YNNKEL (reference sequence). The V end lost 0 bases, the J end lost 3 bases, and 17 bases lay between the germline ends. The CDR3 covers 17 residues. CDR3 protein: CASSQDLLRGRDTEAFF. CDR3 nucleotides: TGTGCCAGCAGCCAAGATCTTTTGCGGGGACGGGACACTGAAGCTTTCTTT.

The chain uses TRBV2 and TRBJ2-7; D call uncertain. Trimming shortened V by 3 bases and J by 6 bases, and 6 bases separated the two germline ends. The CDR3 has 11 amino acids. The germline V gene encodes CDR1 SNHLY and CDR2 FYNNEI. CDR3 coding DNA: TGTGCCAGCAGTGAGAGGTCCGAGCAGTACTTC. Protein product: CASSERSEQYF.

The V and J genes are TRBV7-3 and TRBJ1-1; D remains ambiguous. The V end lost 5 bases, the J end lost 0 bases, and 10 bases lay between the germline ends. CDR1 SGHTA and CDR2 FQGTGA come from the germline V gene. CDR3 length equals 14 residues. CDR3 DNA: TGTGCCAGCAGCCCGGGCCTAATGAACACTGAAGCTTTCTTT. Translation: CASSPGLMNTEAFF.

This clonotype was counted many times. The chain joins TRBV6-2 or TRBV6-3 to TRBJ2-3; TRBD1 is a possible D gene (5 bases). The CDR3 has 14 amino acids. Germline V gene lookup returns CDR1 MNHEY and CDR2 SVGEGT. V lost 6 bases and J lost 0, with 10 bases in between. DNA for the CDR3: TGTGCCAGCAGACTCGACAGCAGCACAGATACGCAGTATTTT. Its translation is CASRLDSSTDTQYF.

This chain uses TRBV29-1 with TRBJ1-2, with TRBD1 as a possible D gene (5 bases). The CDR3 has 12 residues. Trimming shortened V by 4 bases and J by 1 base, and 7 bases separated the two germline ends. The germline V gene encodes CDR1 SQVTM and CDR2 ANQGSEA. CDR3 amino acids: CSVGQSNYGYTF. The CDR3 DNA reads TGCAGCGTTGGACAGAGTAACTATGGCTACACCTTC.

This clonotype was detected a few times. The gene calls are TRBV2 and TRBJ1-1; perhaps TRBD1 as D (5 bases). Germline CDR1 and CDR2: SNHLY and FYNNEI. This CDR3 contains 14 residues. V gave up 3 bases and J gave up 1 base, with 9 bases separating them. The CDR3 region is CASSDPGKNTEAFF. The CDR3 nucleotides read TGTGCCAGCAGTGATCCAGGGAAGAACACTGAAGCTTTCTTT.

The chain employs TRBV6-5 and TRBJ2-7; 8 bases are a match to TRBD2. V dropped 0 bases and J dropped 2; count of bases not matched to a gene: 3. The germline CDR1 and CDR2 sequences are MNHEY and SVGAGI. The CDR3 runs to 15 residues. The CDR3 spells CASSYSSGGPYEQYF. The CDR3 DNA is TGTGCCAGCAGTTACTCGTCGGGAGGGCCCTACGAGCAGTACTTC.

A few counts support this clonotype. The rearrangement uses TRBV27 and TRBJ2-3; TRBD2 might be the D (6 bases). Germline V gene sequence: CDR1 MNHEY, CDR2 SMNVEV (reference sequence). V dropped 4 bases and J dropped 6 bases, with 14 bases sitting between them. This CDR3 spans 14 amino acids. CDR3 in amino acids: CASSWRSGGDTQYF. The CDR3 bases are TGTGCCAGCAGTTGGCGGAGTGGGGGGGATACGCAGTATTTT.

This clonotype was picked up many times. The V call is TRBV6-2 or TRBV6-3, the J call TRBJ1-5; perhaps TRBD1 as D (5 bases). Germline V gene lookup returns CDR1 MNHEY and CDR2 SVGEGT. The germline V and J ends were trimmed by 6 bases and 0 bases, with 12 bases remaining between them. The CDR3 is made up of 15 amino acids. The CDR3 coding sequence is TGTGCCAGCAGCAGAACAGGATATAGCAATCAGCCCCAGCATTTT. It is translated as CASSRTGYSNQPQHF.

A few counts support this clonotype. CDR3 DNA: TGCAGTGCCCCCCGGACAGACTACAATGAGCAGTTCTTC. Amino acid sequence: CSAPRTDYNEQFF. The chain couples TRBV20-1 to TRBJ2-1; possible D gene TRBD1, 6 bases. The germline CDR1 and CDR2 sequences are DFQATT and SNEGSKA (reference sequence). This CDR3 region has 13 residues. Trimming left V 6 bases short and J 3 bases short, with 12 bases between.

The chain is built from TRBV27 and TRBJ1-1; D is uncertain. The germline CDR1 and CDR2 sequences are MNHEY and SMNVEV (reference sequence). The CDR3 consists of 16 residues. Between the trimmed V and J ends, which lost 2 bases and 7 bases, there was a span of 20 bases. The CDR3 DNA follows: TGTGCCAGCAGTTTAGGAAGGTATAACCGGCTGAATGAAGCTTTCTTT. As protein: CASSLGRYNRLNEAFF.

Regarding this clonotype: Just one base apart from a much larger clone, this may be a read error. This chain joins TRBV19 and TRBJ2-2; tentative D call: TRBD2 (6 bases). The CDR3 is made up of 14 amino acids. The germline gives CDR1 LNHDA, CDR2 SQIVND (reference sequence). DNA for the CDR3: TGTGCCAGTAGTTACGGACTTAACACCGGGGGGCTGTTTTTT. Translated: CASSYGLNTGGLFF.

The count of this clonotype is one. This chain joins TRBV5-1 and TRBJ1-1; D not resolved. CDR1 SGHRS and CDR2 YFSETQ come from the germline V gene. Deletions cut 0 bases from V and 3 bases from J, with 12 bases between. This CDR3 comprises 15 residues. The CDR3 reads CASSLAEGKDTEAFF. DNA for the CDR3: TGCGCCAGCAGCTTGGCCGAAGGGAAGGACACTGAAGCTTTCTTT.

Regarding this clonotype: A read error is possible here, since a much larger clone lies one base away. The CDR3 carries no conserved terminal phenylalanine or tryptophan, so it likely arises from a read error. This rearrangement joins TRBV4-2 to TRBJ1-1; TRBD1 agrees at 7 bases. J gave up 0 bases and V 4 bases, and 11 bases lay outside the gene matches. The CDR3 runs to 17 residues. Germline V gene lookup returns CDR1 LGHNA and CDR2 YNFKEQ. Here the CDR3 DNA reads TGTGCCAGCAGCCGAAGACCGGGACAGAGGATGAACACTGAAGCTTTCTCT. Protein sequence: CASSRRPGQRMNTEAFS.

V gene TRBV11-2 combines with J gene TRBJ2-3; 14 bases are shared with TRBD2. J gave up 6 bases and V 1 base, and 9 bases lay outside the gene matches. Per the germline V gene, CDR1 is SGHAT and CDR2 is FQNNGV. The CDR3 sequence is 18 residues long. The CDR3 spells CASSLGPGLAGESDTQYF. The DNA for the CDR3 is TGTGCCAGCAGCTTAGGACCGGGACTAGCGGGAGAGTCGGATACGCAGTATTTT.

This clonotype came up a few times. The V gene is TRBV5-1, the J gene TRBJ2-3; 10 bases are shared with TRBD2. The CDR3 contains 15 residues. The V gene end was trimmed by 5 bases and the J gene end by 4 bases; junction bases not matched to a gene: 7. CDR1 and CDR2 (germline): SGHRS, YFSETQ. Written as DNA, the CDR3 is TGCGCCAGCAGTACTAGCGGGGATCATTCAGATACGCAGTATTTT. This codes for CASSTSGDHSDTQYF. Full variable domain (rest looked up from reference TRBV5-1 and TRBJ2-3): KAGVTQTPRYLIKTRGQQVTLSCSPISGHRSVSWYQQTPGQGLQFLFEYFSETQRNKGNFPGRFSGRQFSNSRSEMNVSTLELGDSALYLCASSTSGDHSDTQYFGPGTRLTVL.

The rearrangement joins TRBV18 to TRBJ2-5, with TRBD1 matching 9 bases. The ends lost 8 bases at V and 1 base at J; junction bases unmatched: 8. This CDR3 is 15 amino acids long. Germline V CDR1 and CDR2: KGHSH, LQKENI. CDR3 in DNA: TGTGCCAGCAACTCCGGGACAGGGTCCCAAGAGACCCAGTACTTC. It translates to CASNSGTGSQETQYF.

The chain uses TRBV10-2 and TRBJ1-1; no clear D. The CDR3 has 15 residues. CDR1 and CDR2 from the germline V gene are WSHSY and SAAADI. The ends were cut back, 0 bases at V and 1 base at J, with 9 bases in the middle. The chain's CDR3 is CASSESGGKNTEAFF. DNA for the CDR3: TGCGCCAGCAGTGAGTCGGGCGGGAAGAACACTGAAGCTTTCTTT.

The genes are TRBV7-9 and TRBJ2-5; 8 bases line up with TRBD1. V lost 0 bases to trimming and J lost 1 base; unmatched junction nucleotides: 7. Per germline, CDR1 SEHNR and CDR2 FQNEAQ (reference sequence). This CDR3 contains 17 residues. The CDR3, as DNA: TGTGCCAGCAGCTTAGCTTCAACCGGGACAGGCCAAGAGACCCAGTACTTC. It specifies CASSLASTGTGQETQYF.

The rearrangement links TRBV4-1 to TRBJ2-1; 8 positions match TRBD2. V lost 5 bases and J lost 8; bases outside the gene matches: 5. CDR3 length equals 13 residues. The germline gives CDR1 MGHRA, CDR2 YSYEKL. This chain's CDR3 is CASSVKREYEQFF. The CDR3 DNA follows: TGCGCCAGCAGCGTGAAGCGGGAGTATGAGCAGTTCTTC.

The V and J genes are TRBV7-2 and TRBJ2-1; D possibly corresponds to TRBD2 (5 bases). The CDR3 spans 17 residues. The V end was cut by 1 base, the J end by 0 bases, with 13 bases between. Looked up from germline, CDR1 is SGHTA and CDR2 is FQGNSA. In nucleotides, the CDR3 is TGTGCCAGCAGCTTAGGAGGGCGGCGCGGCTCCTACAATGAGCAGTTCTTC. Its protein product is CASSLGGRRGSYNEQFF.

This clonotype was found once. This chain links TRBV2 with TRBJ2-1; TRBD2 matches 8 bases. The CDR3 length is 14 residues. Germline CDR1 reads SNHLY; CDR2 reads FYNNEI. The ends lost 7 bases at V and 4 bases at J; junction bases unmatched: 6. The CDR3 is CASTTGTRYNEQFF. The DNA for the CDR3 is TGTGCCAGCACGACCGGGACTAGGTACAATGAGCAGTTCTTC.

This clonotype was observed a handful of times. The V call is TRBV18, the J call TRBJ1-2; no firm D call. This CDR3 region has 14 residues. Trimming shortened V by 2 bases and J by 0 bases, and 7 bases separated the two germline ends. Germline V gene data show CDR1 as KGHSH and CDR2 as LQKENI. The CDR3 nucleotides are TGTGCCAGCTCACCAGGCCAGTCTAACTATGGCTACACCTTC. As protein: CASSPGQSNYGYTF.

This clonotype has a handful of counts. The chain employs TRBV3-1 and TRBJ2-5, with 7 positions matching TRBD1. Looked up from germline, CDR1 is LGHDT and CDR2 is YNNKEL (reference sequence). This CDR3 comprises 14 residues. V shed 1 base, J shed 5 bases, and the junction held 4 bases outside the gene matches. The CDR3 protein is CASSQVQGTETQYF. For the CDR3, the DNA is TGTGCCAGCAGCCAAGTACAGGGGACGGAGACCCAGTACTTC.

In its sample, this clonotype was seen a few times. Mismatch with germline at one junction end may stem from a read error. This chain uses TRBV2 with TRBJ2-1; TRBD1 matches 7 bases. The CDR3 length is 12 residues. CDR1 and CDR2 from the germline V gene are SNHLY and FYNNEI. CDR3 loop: CASRGIYNEQFF. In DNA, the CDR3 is TGTGCTAGCAGGGGGATTTACAATGAGCAGTTCTTC.